Described below is a single TCR beta chain sequence and its context. Its antigen is as yet unknown. TCRdb processed the 5' RACE reads anew with MiXCR; each CDR3 protein has one entry. The table lists under 250,000 distinct CDR3 sequences, around 9.5% of them singletons. Losses at the gene ends were 4 bases for V and 0 bases for J; bases not matched to a gene: 8. Per germline, CDR1 MDHEN and CDR2 SYDVKM. This CDR3 is built from 17 residues. These data originate in a study of T-cell memory formation after mild COVID-19. Overall study results and limits: The authors did not confirm SARS-CoV-2 specificity of second-wave clones peaking day 37.

The sequencing input was PBMCs or a T cell subset sorted from them (not recorded which). This TCR came from a young man who had mild COVID-19 (a few samples of this study predate the infection). Cell type and time point are not known. The rearrangement uses TRBV28 and TRBJ1-5; 8 bases match TRBD1. The CDR3 protein is CASSYTGGIDSNQPQHF. The DNA for the CDR3 is TGTGCCAGCAGTTATACAGGGGGGATCGATAGCAATCAGCCCCAGCATTTT.